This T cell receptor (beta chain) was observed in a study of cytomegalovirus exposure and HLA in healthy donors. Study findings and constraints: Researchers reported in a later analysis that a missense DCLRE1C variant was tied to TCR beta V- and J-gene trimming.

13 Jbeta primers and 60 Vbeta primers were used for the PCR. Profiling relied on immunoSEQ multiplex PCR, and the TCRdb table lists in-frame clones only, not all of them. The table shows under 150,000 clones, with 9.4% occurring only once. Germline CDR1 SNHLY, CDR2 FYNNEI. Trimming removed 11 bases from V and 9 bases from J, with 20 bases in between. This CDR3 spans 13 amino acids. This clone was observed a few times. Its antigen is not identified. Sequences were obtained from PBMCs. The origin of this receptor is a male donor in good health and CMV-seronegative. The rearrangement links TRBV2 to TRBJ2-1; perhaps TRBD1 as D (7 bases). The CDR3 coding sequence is TGTGCCGGGCATCCAGACAGGGAGGCTGAGCAGTTCTTC. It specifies CAGHPDREAEQFF.